The 10 T cell receptor beta chains reported below all come from one sample, sequenced in a study of Ad26.COV2.S vaccination and SARS-CoV-2 variants. The protocol was immunoSEQ multiplex PCR, while the TCRdb copy is restricted to in-frame clones and leaves out a portion. Seen here are some 190,000 clones, around nine tenths observed once, and the top ten hold less than 6%. Sequencing was performed on peripheral blood, taken after recovery from COVID-19. These receptor sequences come from a human donor who had recovered from COVID-19.

The V and J genes are TRBV19 and TRBJ1-6; 7 nucleotides match TRBD1. Germline V CDR1 and CDR2: LNHDA, SQIVND (reference sequence). The V gene end was trimmed by 7 bases and the J gene end by 9 bases; junction bases not matched to a gene: 6. The CDR3 length is 13 residues. The DNA for the CDR3 is TGTGCCAGTATCGGTAGGGGGCTTTCACCCCTCCACTTT. Residues: CASIGRGLSPLHF.

V gene TRBV20-1 combines with J gene TRBJ1-1; D is unresolved. Trimming took 5 bases from V and 10 from J, leaving 14 bases between them. CDR3 length: 11 residues. CDR1 DFQATT and CDR2 SNEGSKA come from the germline V gene (reference sequence). The CDR3 spells CSAPNPHGAFF. DNA for the CDR3: TGCAGTGCTCCTAACCCTCACGGAGCTTTCTTT.

This clone was observed a few times. The V and J genes are TRBV12-3 or TRBV12-4 and TRBJ1-2, with D possibly matching TRBD1 (5 bases). V lost 10 bases to trimming and J lost 2 bases, with 11 bases between them. The CDR3 is 12 residues long. The CDR3 here is CATQGSNYGYTF. CDR3 coding DNA: TGTGCCACCCAGGGCTCCAACTATGGCTACACCTTC.

This clone has just one count. J is TRBJ1-4 and V is TRBV28; D gene ambiguous. The germline V gene encodes CDR1 MDHEN and CDR2 SYDVKM. The CDR3 is made up of 13 amino acids. V was shortened by 3 bases and J by 8 bases, with 10 bases between the two germline ends. The CDR3 DNA sequence: TGTGCCAGCAGTTTGGCAGAGTGGGAAAAACTGTTTTTT. It encodes CASSLAEWEKLFF.

The rearrangement uses TRBV29-1 and TRBJ2-5; TRBD2 might be the D (5 bases). This CDR3 is 12 amino acids long. CDR1 is SQVTM, CDR2 ANQGSEA, per germline. The V end was cut by 5 bases, the J end by 4 bases, with 11 bases between. CDR3 loop: CSVWGEGETQYF. In DNA, the CDR3 is TGCAGCGTTTGGGGTGAGGGAGAGACCCAGTACTTC.

The V and J genes are TRBV10-2 and TRBJ1-6; 12 nucleotides line up with TRBD1. The trim removed 7 bases at V and 0 bases at J, leaving 7 bases unmatched. This CDR3 is built from 18 residues. The germline V gene has CDR1 WSHSY and CDR2 SAAADI. In DNA, the CDR3 is TGCGCCAGCAACCCGGGACAGGGGGCCGGCTCCTATAATTCACCCCTCCACTTT. Its protein is CASNPGQGAGSYNSPLHF.

The chain combines TRBV24-1 with TRBJ2-7; 7 nucleotides match TRBD1. The V gene's germline CDR1 is KGHDR and CDR2 SFDVKD. V was clipped by 5 bases and J by 0 bases; unmatched bases: 9. The CDR3 extends over 16 amino acids. This CDR3 reads CATSVFLGQSSYEQYF. In nucleotides, the CDR3 is TGTGCCACCAGTGTCTTTTTGGGACAGAGCTCCTACGAGCAGTACTTC.

The chain combines TRBV5-1 with TRBJ1-1; 8 bases align to TRBD1. The germline gives CDR1 SGHRS, CDR2 YFSETQ. Germline trimming cut 0 bases from V and 4 bases from J; bases unmatched to any gene: 5. The CDR3 length is 15 residues. The CDR3 reads CASSLGQGLGTEAFF. CDR3 DNA: TGCGCCAGCAGCTTGGGACAGGGGTTGGGCACTGAAGCTTTCTTT.

The V call is TRBV7-9, the J call TRBJ1-1; no clear D. V lost 5 bases to trimming and J lost 1 base, with 11 bases between them. Germline V gene sequence: CDR1 SEHNR, CDR2 FQNEAQ (reference sequence). This CDR3 has 14 residues. CDR3 DNA: TGTGCCAGCAGCGATCGGGCTCCGAACACTGAAGCTTTCTTT. Amino acids: CASSDRAPNTEAFF.

The J gene is TRBJ2-7, the V gene TRBV10-3; D gene ambiguous. V dropped 6 bases and J dropped 3 bases, with 9 bases sitting between them. Germline V gene data show CDR1 as ENHRY and CDR2 as SYGVKD. The CDR3 contains 12 residues. CDR3 sequence reads: CAISPDNYEQYF. For the CDR3, the DNA is TGTGCCATCAGCCCAGATAACTACGAGCAGTACTTC.